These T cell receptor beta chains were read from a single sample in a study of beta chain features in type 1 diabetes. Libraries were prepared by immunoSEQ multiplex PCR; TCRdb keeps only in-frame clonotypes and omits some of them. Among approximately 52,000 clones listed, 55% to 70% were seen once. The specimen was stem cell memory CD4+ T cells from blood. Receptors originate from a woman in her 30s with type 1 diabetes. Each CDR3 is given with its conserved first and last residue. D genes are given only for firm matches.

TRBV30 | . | CAWSNLGEAFF
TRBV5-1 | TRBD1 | CASSPRTGGITGELFF
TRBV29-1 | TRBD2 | CSCRLAGHEQFF
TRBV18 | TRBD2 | CASSPLAGGPASYNEQFF
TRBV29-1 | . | CSVEAVFGELFF
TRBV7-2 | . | CASSLAPGAMHEQFF
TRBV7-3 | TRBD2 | CASSAGGSGGYNEQFF
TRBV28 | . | CASSLTEANYGYTF
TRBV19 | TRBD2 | CASSIPGGSETQYF
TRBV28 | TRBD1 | CASSSGTVNEKLFF
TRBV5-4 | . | CASSLGTAEEKLFF
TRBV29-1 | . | CSVLNTGGVNEQYF
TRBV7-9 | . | CASSLRAGYQETQYF
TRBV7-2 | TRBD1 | CASSLFGTGREQYF
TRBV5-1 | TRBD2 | CASSLTNRGGITGANVLTF
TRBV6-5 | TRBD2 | CASSYWGSGIYNEQFF
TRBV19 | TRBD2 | CASKTSGGISDTQYF
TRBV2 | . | CASRWASRDEQYF
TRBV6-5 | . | CASSYSPWSSYNEQFF
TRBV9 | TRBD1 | CASSVWDRLNGEAFF
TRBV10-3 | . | CAISETVSYNEQFF
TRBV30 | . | CAATGNANQPQHF
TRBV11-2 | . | CASSLVESGGYTF
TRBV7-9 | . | CASSQGGQQYF
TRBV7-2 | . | CASSSLGFGANVLTF
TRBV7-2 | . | CASSLRGNQPQHF
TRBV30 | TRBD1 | CAWSARQGFMGDYEQYF
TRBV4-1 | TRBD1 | CASSGTGGTIQYF
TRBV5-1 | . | CASSLFPQETQYF
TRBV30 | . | CANKRGSTEAFF
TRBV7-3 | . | CASRSSDTQYF
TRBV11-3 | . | CASSLRAGIEKTEAFF